This TCR beta chain originates from a study of post-analysis software for immune sequencing data. Points from the study as a whole: The five TRBV segments detected at higher frequency in patients than in controls included TRBV5-6, TRBV5-1 and TRBV20-1.

CDR3 size: 14 residues. Trimming cost V 5 bases and J 7 bases; bases outside gene matches: 7. Germline CDR1 and CDR2: SGHRS and YFSETQ. Regarding this clonotype: Its antigen is unidentified.

Each TCR beta cDNA library carried unique molecular identifiers. In TCRdb, the PCR reads were re-called with MiXCR into one record per CDR3 protein. The sample includes 400,000 to 500,000 distinct CDR3 sequences, approximately 39% seen only once; the top ten take 7.5% to 8.5%. The chain has TRBV5-1 and TRBJ2-7, with 12 bases matching TRBD2. The receptor was isolated from a girl aged 2-10 years with multiple sclerosis. The sequencing sample was made of blood. CDR3 DNA: TGCGCCAGCAGTCGACTAGCGGGGGAGTCTGAGCAGTACTTC. Protein sequence: CASSRLAGESEQYF.